Ten or more counts support the clone carrying this TCR beta chain. MiXCR was run by TCRdb on the 5' RACE reads, yielding one entry per CDR3 protein. The sample carries around 400,000 distinct CDR3 sequences, about 9.9% recorded once. The record originates from a study of T cells after yellow fever vaccination. Germline V gene data show CDR1 as SGHTS and CDR2 as YDEGEE. The ends were cut back, 0 bases at V and 7 bases at J, with 7 bases in the middle. The CDR3 runs 12 residues. The input for sequencing was PBMCs, taken on the day of the first yellow fever vaccination. The J gene is TRBJ1-2, the V gene TRBV5-8; a weak D match, TRBD1 (6 bases). This TCR came from a man younger than 35 who received the YFV17D yellow fever vaccine. The CDR3 spells CASSLAQGGYTF. The CDR3 region has the DNA TGTGCCAGCAGCTTGGCACAGGGTGGCTACACCTTC.